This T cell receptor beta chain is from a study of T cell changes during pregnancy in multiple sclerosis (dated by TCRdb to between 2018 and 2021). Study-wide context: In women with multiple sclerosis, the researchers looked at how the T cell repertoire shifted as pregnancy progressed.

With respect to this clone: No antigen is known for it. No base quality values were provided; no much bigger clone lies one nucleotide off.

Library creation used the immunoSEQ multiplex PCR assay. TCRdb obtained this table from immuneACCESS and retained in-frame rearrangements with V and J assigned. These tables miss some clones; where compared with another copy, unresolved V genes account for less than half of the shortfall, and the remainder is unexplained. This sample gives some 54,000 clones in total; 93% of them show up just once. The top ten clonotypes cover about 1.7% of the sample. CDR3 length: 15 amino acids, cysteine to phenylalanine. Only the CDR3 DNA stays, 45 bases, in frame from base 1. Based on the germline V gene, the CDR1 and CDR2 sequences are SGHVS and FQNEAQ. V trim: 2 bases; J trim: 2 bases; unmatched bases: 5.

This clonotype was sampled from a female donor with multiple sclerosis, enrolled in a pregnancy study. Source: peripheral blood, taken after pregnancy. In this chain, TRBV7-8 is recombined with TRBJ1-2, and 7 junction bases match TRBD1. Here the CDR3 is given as CASSLFGTANYGYTF. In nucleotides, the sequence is TGTGCCAGCAGCTTATTTGGGACAGCAAACTATGGCTACACCTTC.